The rows below give T cell receptor beta chains drawn from one sample of a study of blood T cell repertoires in COVID-19. Clones were sequenced by immunoSEQ multiplex PCR, and TCRdb holds only the in-frame ones, with some missing. Of 250,000 to 300,000 clones in the sample, roughly 87% were seen once. The specimen sequenced was PBMCs or T cells enriched from blood (not recorded which). The receptors come from a woman aged 25 to 39 who had recovered from COVID-19. The CDR3 runs from the conserved cysteine through the conserved F or W. The order of the fields is CDR3 length, J gene, clone size, V gene, D gene, CDR3 protein, CDR3 DNA. D genes are given only for firm matches. A row's size may be missing; if present it is once, few, many or a size class.

>14|TRBJ2-7|-|TRBV28|TRBD1
CASSFPYTGDEQYF
TGTGCCAGCAGTTTCCCCTATACAGGGGACGAGCAGTACTTC
>15|TRBJ2-2|-|TRBV2|TRBD1
CASQQGAINTGELFF
TGTGCCAGCCAACAGGGGGCGATCAACACCGGGGAGCTGTTTTTT
>14|TRBJ2-7|-|TRBV9|-
CASSVAEGTYEQYF
TGTGCCAGCAGCGTAGCAGAGGGAACCTACGAGCAGTACTTC
>14|TRBJ2-7|-|TRBV5-8|-
CASSLDPGGYEQYF
TGTGCCAGCAGCTTGGATCCGGGTGGCTACGAGCAGTACTTC
>18|TRBJ1-2|-|TRBV5-4|TRBD1
CASSLGGAGQGTYYGYTF
TGTGCCAGCAGCTTGGGGGGGGCTGGACAGGGGACTTACTATGGCTACACCTTC
>17|TRBJ2-2|-|TRBV5-1|TRBD2
CASSLYPGTSVPGELFF
TGCGCCAGCAGCTTATATCCCGGGACTAGTGTTCCCGGGGAGCTGTTTTTT
>14|TRBJ2-1|-|TRBV5-1|-
CASSPGQIYNEQFF
TGCGCCAGCAGCCCCGGACAAATTTACAATGAGCAGTTCTTC
>18|TRBJ1-2|-|TRBV6-2/TRBV6-3|TRBD1
CASSSNLPGTGPDYGYTF
TGTGCCAGCAGTTCGAACCTACCCGGGACAGGGCCAGACTATGGCTACACCTTC
>13|TRBJ2-7|-|TRBV6-5|TRBD2
CASRLAGVGEQYF
TGTGCCAGCAGGCTAGCGGGGGTCGGCGAGCAGTACTTC
>16|TRBJ2-1|-|TRBV5-1|TRBD2
CASSLSLAGAYNEQFF
TGCGCCAGCAGCTTGAGCCTAGCGGGAGCCTACAATGAGCAGTTCTTC
>12|TRBJ2-1|-|TRBV29-1|-
CSVGPPNNEQFF
TGCAGCGTTGGTCCCCCCAACAATGAGCAGTTCTTC
>14|TRBJ1-2|-|TRBV5-6|-
CASSLEPRDYGYTF
TGTGCCAGCAGCTTGGAGCCCAGGGACTATGGCTACACCTTC
>14|TRBJ2-1|-|TRBV27|TRBD2
CASSLSGEDNEQFF
TGTGCCAGCAGTTTAAGCGGGGAGGACAATGAGCAGTTCTTC
>17|TRBJ2-1|-|TRBV7-3|TRBD2
CASSLVPGLAGANEQFF
TGTGCCAGCAGCTTGGTCCCCGGACTAGCGGGAGCCAATGAGCAGTTCTTC
>15|TRBJ2-7|-|TRBV28|-
CASSSDPASPSEQYF
TGTGCCAGCAGTTCCGACCCAGCGTCCCCCTCCGAGCAGTACTTC
>11|TRBJ2-7|-|TRBV5-1|-
CASSSNGGQYF
TGCGCCAGCAGTTCCAACGGAGGGCAGTACTTC
>17|TRBJ1-4|-|TRBV7-8|TRBD1
CASSLRVRTGGNEKLFF
TGTGCCAGCAGCTTAAGGGTCCGGACAGGGGGCAATGAAAAACTGTTTTTT
>14|TRBJ1-5|-|TRBV14|TRBD1
CASSPRDSYQPQHF
TGTGCCAGCAGCCCGCGGGACAGCTATCAGCCCCAGCATTTT
>16|TRBJ2-5|once|TRBV6-2/TRBV6-3|TRBD2
CASSSPRLATQETQYF
TGTGCCAGCAGTAGCCCCAGACTAGCGACCCAAGAGACCCAGTACTTC
>16|TRBJ1-2|-|TRBV5-6|-
CASLLLDGRESYGYTF
TGTGCCAGCCTTCTGCTGGATGGTAGGGAGAGCTATGGCTACACCTTC
>16|TRBJ1-2|once|TRBV10-3|TRBD1
CAITRDREKGGYGYTF
TGTGCCATCACCAGGGACAGGGAAAAAGGAGGCTATGGCTACACCTTC
>18|TRBJ2-7|once|TRBV27|-
CASSLAAPGLRFAYEQYF
TGTGCCAGCAGTTTAGCTGCCCCGGGACTTCGTTTTGCCTACGAGCAGTACTTC
>15|TRBJ1-4|-|TRBV30|-
CAWSVIRGGNEKLFF
TGTGCCTGGAGTGTAATTCGCGGGGGGAATGAAAAACTGTTTTTT
>15|TRBJ1-1|-|TRBV30|-
CAWTNRGQPNTEAFF
TGTGCCTGGACCAACCGAGGACAGCCGAACACTGAAGCTTTCTTT
>15|TRBJ1-2|few|TRBV3-1/TRBV3-2|-
CASSQPVQGDYGYTF
TGTGCCAGCAGCCAACCGGTACAGGGTGACTATGGCTACACCTTC
>13|TRBJ2-7|once|TRBV28|-
CASIRTLTYEQYF
TGTGCCAGCATACGGACATTAACCTACGAGCAGTACTTC
>14|TRBJ1-1|-|TRBV3-1/TRBV3-2|-
CASSQVRVGTEAFF
TGTGCCAGCAGCCAAGTGAGGGTAGGCACTGAAGCTTTCTTT
>15|TRBJ1-3|-|TRBV6-5|-
CASSYSTGTGNTIYF
TGTGCCAGCAGTTACTCGACGGGAACTGGAAACACCATATATTTT
>16|TRBJ1-1|-|TRBV19|TRBD1
CASSWTGGFRFSEAFF
TGTGCCAGTAGCTGGACAGGGGGCTTTCGATTCTCTGAAGCTTTCTTT
>16|TRBJ1-2|-|TRBV24-1|-
CATSDPPRDNNYGYTF
TGTGCCACCAGTGATCCTCCCCGGGACAATAACTATGGCTACACCTTC
>14|TRBJ2-3|once|TRBV2|TRBD2
CATTSGGAPDTQYF
TGTGCCACTACTAGCGGGGGGGCCCCAGATACGCAGTATTTT
>16|TRBJ1-2|once|TRBV29-1|TRBD1
CSVWGQTGTANYGYTF
TGCAGCGTTTGGGGTCAGACAGGGACGGCTAACTATGGCTACACCTTC
>16|TRBJ2-7|-|TRBV27|-
CASSLSVGEESYEQYF
TGTGCCAGCAGTTTATCCGTTGGGGAGGAGAGCTACGAGCAGTACTTC
>16|TRBJ2-3|-|TRBV7-9|-
CASSLDPGLSTDTQYF
TGTGCCAGCAGCTTAGATCCCGGACTTTCCACAGATACGCAGTATTTT
>13|TRBJ2-7|-|TRBV6-6|TRBD1
CASSRDRVAEQYF
TGTGCCAGCAGTCGTGACAGGGTCGCCGAGCAGTACTTC
>15|TRBJ2-5|-|TRBV11-3|TRBD1
CASSLAQGPQATQYF
TGTGCCAGCAGCTTAGCACAGGGGCCTCAAGCGACCCAGTACTTC
>14|TRBJ1-5|-|TRBV27|-
CASSLAGPHQPQHF
TGTGCCAGCAGTTTAGCAGGGCCCCATCAGCCCCAGCATTTT
>15|TRBJ2-1|few|TRBV5-1|-
CASSLVMQGNNEQFF
TGCGCCAGCAGCTTGGTCATGCAGGGGAACAATGAGCAGTTCTTC
>14|TRBJ1-1|-|TRBV3-1/TRBV3-2|TRBD1
CASSHRDRGTEAFF
TGTGCCAGCAGCCACCGGGACAGGGGCACTGAAGCTTTCTTT
>13|TRBJ1-2|few|TRBV30|TRBD1
CAGITGARGGYTF
TGTGCCGGTATAACAGGGGCCCGCGGTGGCTACACCTTC
>11|TRBJ1-3|-|TRBV12-3/TRBV12-4|-
CASSSIDTIYF
TGTGCCAGCAGTTCTATCGACACCATATATTTT
>17|TRBJ2-5|once|TRBV7-3|TRBD2
CASSPGLAGAKGETQYF
TGTGCCAGCAGCCCGGGACTAGCGGGGGCAAAGGGGGAGACCCAGTACTTC
>15|TRBJ2-7|-|TRBV3-1/TRBV3-2|-
CASSQVGGGWDEQYF
TGTGCCAGCAGCCAAGTCGGAGGAGGGTGGGACGAGCAGTACTTC
>13|TRBJ1-1|once|TRBV5-6|TRBD1
CASSLSGGSEAFF
TGTGCCAGCAGCTTATCAGGGGGCTCTGAAGCTTTCTTT
>15|TRBJ1-1|-|TRBV28|-
CASSLRYSLNTEAFF
TGTGCCAGCAGTTTACGATACAGCCTGAACACTGAAGCTTTCTTT
>14|TRBJ1-5|-|TRBV6-2/TRBV6-3|-
CASSIRDSNQPQHF
TGTGCCAGCAGCATCAGGGATAGCAATCAGCCCCAGCATTTT
>12|TRBJ1-4|-|TRBV29-1|TRBD1
CSVTDRVGKLFF
TGCAGCGTCACGGACAGGGTAGGAAAACTGTTTTTT
>14|TRBJ2-5|-|TRBV6-5|TRBD2
CASNRGGLGETQYF
TGTGCCAGCAATCGGGGGGGCCTGGGAGAGACCCAGTACTTC
>13|TRBJ2-7|few|TRBV27|-
CASRPRTAYEQYF
TGTGCCAGCAGACCTAGGACTGCCTACGAGCAGTACTTC
>16|TRBJ1-1|-|TRBV5-3|TRBD1
CARSSGQGDMNTEAFF
TGTGCCAGAAGCTCCGGACAGGGCGATATGAACACTGAAGCTTTCTTT
>13|TRBJ1-1|-|TRBV3-1/TRBV3-2|TRBD1
CASSQGRGAEAFF
TGTGCCAGCAGCCAAGGCAGGGGGGCTGAAGCTTTCTTT
>15|TRBJ2-1|-|TRBV18|-
CASSPLGGGGNEQFF
TGTGCCAGCTCACCCCTGGGGGGTGGGGGAAATGAGCAGTTCTTC
>14|TRBJ1-2|-|TRBV4-3|TRBD1
CASSPTGAHYGYTF
TGCGCCAGCAGCCCGACAGGGGCCCACTATGGCTACACCTTC